Below are 9 T cell receptor beta chains sequenced from a single sample in a study of blood T cell repertoires in COVID-19. Using immunoSEQ multiplex PCR, the repertoire was profiled, and TCRdb retains in-frame clones only, with some absent. The data show about 130,000 clones, roughly 89% seen once. What was sequenced was peripheral blood. These receptors all stem from a man in his 60s with active or convalescent COVID-19.

This clone was recorded a few times. The gene calls are TRBV27 and TRBJ1-2; TRBD1 might be the D (5 bases). Trimming cost V 5 bases and J 4 bases, with 17 bases left between them. Per the germline V gene, CDR1 is MNHEY and CDR2 is SMNVEV (reference sequence). The CDR3 runs to 15 residues. The CDR3 sequence: CASSLQGSPSYGYTF. The CDR3 DNA is TGTGCCAGCAGTCTTCAGGGCAGCCCATCCTATGGCTACACCTTC.

J is TRBJ1-4 and V is TRBV24-1, with D possibly TRBD1 on 5 matching bases. The ends were cut back, 3 bases at V and 8 bases at J, with 12 bases in the middle. Germline V CDR1 and CDR2: KGHDR, SFDVKD. The CDR3 sequence is 14 residues long. The CDR3 region is CATSDGALGEKLFF. The CDR3, as DNA: TGTGCCACCAGTGATGGGGCGCTGGGAGAAAAACTGTTTTTT.

The V call is TRBV24-1, the J call TRBJ2-2; D perhaps matches TRBD2 (5 bases). The V gene lost 4 bases and the J gene lost 5 bases, with 13 bases spanning the gap. The CDR3 spans 15 residues. The germline CDR1 and CDR2 sequences are KGHDR and SFDVKD. CDR3 nucleotide sequence: TGTGCCACCAGTGACGGGGAAATCGGAACCGGGGAGCTGTTTTTT. Protein product: CATSDGEIGTGELFF.

The chain joins TRBV29-1 to TRBJ1-3; no clear D. Trimming removed 4 bases from V and 1 base from J, with 8 bases in between. The germline V gene encodes CDR1 SQVTM and CDR2 ANQGSEA. The CDR3 is made up of 13 amino acids. CDR3 coding DNA: TGCAGCGTTGGTACAAATTCTGGAAACACCATATATTTT. Translation gives CSVGTNSGNTIYF.

V and J are TRBV24-1 and TRBJ2-1; 8 positions match TRBD2. Germline V gene data show CDR1 as KGHDR and CDR2 as SFDVKD. Losses at the gene ends were 9 bases for V and 10 bases for J; bases not matched to a gene: 16. The CDR3 consists of 15 residues. The DNA of the CDR3 is TGTGCCACCTCAGGTCCGCGGGAGGCCCTAAGAGAGCAGTTCTTC. The encoded protein is CATSGPREALREQFF.

This chain links TRBV6-1 with TRBJ1-2; D perhaps matches TRBD1 (5 bases). Germline CDR1 MNHNS, CDR2 SASEGT. This CDR3 has 12 residues. Trimming pared 3 bases from V and 8 bases from J, leaving 10 bases between. CDR3 residues: CASSEQGVGYTF. CDR3 sequence (DNA): TGTGCCAGCAGTGAGCAGGGTGTGGGCTACACCTTC.

The chain joins TRBV7-3 to TRBJ2-1; the match to TRBD2 covers 8 bases. The CDR3 is 14 amino acids. With V trimmed by 5 bases and J by 13 bases, 13 bases remained unmatched. Germline lookup yields CDR1 SGHTA and CDR2 FQGTGA. In nucleotides, the CDR3 is TGTGCCAGCAGCCTAGGTAGTAGCGGGGACGGACAGTTCTTC. Amino acid sequence: CASSLGSSGDGQFF.

DNA of the CDR3: TGTGCCAGCAATAACAGGGGGCGAGGAGAGACCCAGTACTTC. This encodes CASNNRGRGETQYF. The rearrangement uses TRBV28 and TRBJ2-5, with 9 bases matching TRBD1. J lost 4 bases, V lost 7 bases, and 7 bases had no gene match. The CDR3 length is 14 residues. Germline CDR1 MDHEN, CDR2 SYDVKM.

This clone was seen a single time. This chain connects TRBV10-3 to TRBJ2-1; TRBD2 agrees at 9 bases. Germline loops: CDR1 ENHRY, CDR2 SYGVKD. The trim removed 4 bases at V and 3 bases at J, leaving 10 bases unmatched. The CDR3 is 17 residues long. The CDR3 nucleotides read TGTGCCATCAGTGGAGCGGTTGGGACTAGCAACTACAATGAGCAGTTCTTC. Translating it yields CAISGAVGTSNYNEQFF.